The T cell receptor (beta chain) described here comes from a study of cytomegalovirus exposure and HLA in healthy donors. Whole-study results and caveats: One later analysis, an examination of the 120 validation repertoires, found that first-cohort TCR clusters tended to co-occur in them.

Regarding this clone: No antigen is known for it.

The germline V gene has CDR1 SGHNT and CDR2 YYREEE (reference sequence). V lost 5 bases and J 3 bases, leaving 15 bases between the germline ends. The CDR3 sequence is 14 residues long. Generated by immunoSEQ multiplex PCR, the TCRdb table keeps only in-frame clones and is missing some. This sample has 200,000 or so clones; 88% occur once, and the top ten carry about 3%. Sequenced material: PBMCs. The clonotype comes from a woman aged 18-30 years in good health and CMV-seronegative. The J gene is TRBJ2-7, the V gene TRBV5-4, with a weak D call TRBD1 (6 bases). The CDR3 nucleotides read TGTGCCAGCAGTAACACAGGGATCAGCTACGAGCAGTACTTC. It specifies CASSNTGISYEQYF.